The 32 T cell receptor beta chains given below trace back to one sample, sequenced in a study of cytomegalovirus exposure and HLA in healthy donors (TCRdb year 2017). The library came from the immunoSEQ multiplex PCR assay. The multiplex PCR relied on a mix of 60 forward primers for TCR Vbeta segments and 13 reverse primers for TCR Jbeta segments. Held by TCRdb, this immuneACCESS table contains in-frame sequences only and omits some clones. Under half of the omission traces to an unresolved V gene where checked; the cause of the rest is unknown. The sample table contains about 140,000 clones; only one count was recorded for approximately 80% of them. The ten top clones hold 1.5% to 2% of the sample. What was sequenced was PBMCs. The source of these receptors is a middle-aged woman in good health and CMV-seronegative.

On this clone: One end of the junction does not line up with germline, which may come from a read error. In the same sample, other DNA sequences code for this CDR3. The V call is TRBV5-1, the J call TRBJ2-5, with 10 bases lining up with TRBD1. Germline V gene sequence: CDR1 SGHRS, CDR2 YFSETQ. The CDR3 spans 16 residues. This CDR3 is CASSRSSGTGEETQYF. The CDR3 DNA follows: TGTGCCAGCAGCCGATCCTCCGGGACAGGGGAAGAGACCCAGTACTTC.

This chain joins TRBV27 and TRBJ1-4, with no clear D. This CDR3 has 16 amino acids. CDR1 is MNHEY and CDR2 is SMNVEV in the germline V gene (reference sequence). Trimming pared 6 bases from V and 7 bases from J, leaving 21 bases between. CDR3 protein: CASSRKTIWPGEKLFF. The CDR3 coding sequence is TGTGCCAGCAGCCGCAAGACTATATGGCCGGGTGAAAAACTGTTTTTT.

The gene calls are TRBV5-1 and TRBJ2-3, with 13 nucleotides matching TRBD2. Germline V gene lookup returns CDR1 SGHRS and CDR2 YFSETQ. This CDR3 region has 15 residues. Trimming took 4 bases from V and 7 from J; bases not matched to a gene: 6. Here the CDR3 DNA reads TGCGCCAGCAGCCAAGGGACTAGCGGGGAGAATACGCAGTATTTT. This sequence encodes CASSQGTSGENTQYF.

This chain uses TRBV6-1 with TRBJ1-1, with TRBD1 as a possible D gene (6 bases). Trimming removed 2 bases at V and 3 bases at J, with 10 bases between. This CDR3 has 14 amino acids. Germline CDR1 is MNHNS and CDR2 is SASEGT. The CDR3 DNA is TGTGCCAGCAGTGAATCTGGACAGTACACTGAAGCTTTCTTT. Amino acids: CASSESGQYTEAFF.

The chain uses TRBV6-5 and TRBJ1-5; D gene uncertain. The germline gives CDR1 MNHEY, CDR2 SVGAGI. The V gene lost 6 bases and the J gene lost 7 bases, with 16 bases spanning the gap. The CDR3 length is 14 residues. CDR3 DNA: TGTGCCAGCAGGGAGACCCGTACTTCGCAGCCCCAGCATTTT. Residues: CASRETRTSQPQHF.

The chain's CDR3 is CASSPSGGDYGYTF. CDR3 bases: TGTGCCAGCTCACCTTCAGGGGGCGACTATGGCTACACCTTC. The chain joins TRBV18 to TRBJ1-2; 8 positions agree with TRBD1. The CDR3 has 14 amino acids. Germline-derived CDR1 and CDR2 are KGHSH and LQKENI. Trimming at V came to 3 bases and at J to 3 bases, leaving 3 bases not matched to a gene.

The genes are TRBV5-1 and TRBJ1-6, with 10 bases lining up with TRBD1. Germline V gives CDR1 SGHRS, CDR2 YFSETQ. The CDR3 sequence is 17 residues long. The junction had 14 bases not matched to a gene; V was cut back by 4 bases and J by 10 bases. This CDR3 is CASSPTPPGTGDSPLHF. DNA for the CDR3: TGCGCCAGCAGCCCCACCCCACCCGGGACAGGGGACTCACCCCTCCACTTT.

The chain carries TRBV13 and TRBJ1-2; weak D call: TRBD1 (5 bases). Trimming shortened V by 8 bases and J by 2 bases, and 15 bases separated the two germline ends. Germline V gives CDR1 PRHDT, CDR2 FYEKMQ (reference sequence). CDR3 size: 14 residues. The CDR3 bases are TGTGCCAGCCGGACCTCGGGGGGGAACTATGGCTACACCTTC. Translated, it gives CASRTSGGNYGYTF.

The chain recombines TRBV14 with TRBJ2-1; 11 nucleotides agree with TRBD2. There are 16 residues in the CDR3. Trimming cost V 4 bases and J 5 bases; bases outside gene matches: 7. Germline assignment: CDR1 SGHDN and CDR2 FVKESK. This CDR3 is CASSLWTSGPNNEQFF. CDR3 nucleotides: TGTGCCAGCAGCCTGTGGACTAGCGGGCCGAACAATGAGCAGTTCTTC.

The chain joins TRBV27 to TRBJ2-7; no reliable D call. Per the germline V gene, CDR1 is MNHEY and CDR2 is SMNVEV (reference sequence). This CDR3 has 13 residues. Between the trimmed V and J ends, which lost 3 bases and 0 bases, there was a span of 6 bases. CDR3 residues: CASSFQASYEQYF. For the CDR3, the DNA is TGTGCCAGCAGTTTCCAGGCCTCCTACGAGCAGTACTTC.

The chain uses TRBV5-4 and TRBJ2-3, with no clear D. Germline V lookup: CDR1 SGHNT, CDR2 YYREEE (reference sequence). V gave up 2 bases and J gave up 3 bases, with 7 bases separating them. This CDR3 comprises 13 residues. This CDR3 reads CASSFEITDTQYF. DNA of the CDR3: TGTGCCAGCAGCTTTGAGATAACAGATACGCAGTATTTT.

This clone has only a few counts. The chain carries TRBV11-3 and TRBJ2-2; a weak D match, TRBD2 (6 bases). The V and J ends lost 1 base and 1 base respectively, with 7 bases between them. The CDR3 is 15 amino acids. Germline loops: CDR1 SGHNT, CDR2 YENEEA. The CDR3: CASSLVGGNTGELFF. The CDR3, as DNA: TGTGCCAGCAGCTTAGTGGGAGGGAACACCGGGGAGCTGTTTTTT.

This clone was seen a handful of times. The J gene is TRBJ2-1, the V gene TRBV4-2, with 8 nucleotides matching TRBD2. V lost 0 bases, J lost 8 bases, and 9 bases stayed unmatched. This CDR3 is built from 16 residues. CDR1 is LGHNA, CDR2 YNFKEQ, per germline. The CDR3 DNA reads TGTGCCAGCAGCCAAGATAGGGGACTAGGGCCGGATGAGCAGTTCTTC. It yields the protein CASSQDRGLGPDEQFF.

The rearrangement links TRBV7-9 to TRBJ2-5; the match to TRBD1 covers 8 bases. The J call is doubtful: the DNA matches TRBJ2-7 better. This CDR3 spans 14 amino acids. Germline assignment: CDR1 SEHNR and CDR2 FQNEAQ (reference sequence). The CDR3 nucleotides read TGTGCCAGCAGCTCCGGACAGGGTACGGACGAGCAGTACTTC. Its protein is CASSSGQGTDEQYF.

This rearrangement joins TRBV7-8 to TRBJ1-1; the D is unclear. The CDR3 spans 13 residues. V was shortened by 2 bases and J by 1 base, with 5 bases between the two germline ends. Germline V CDR1 and CDR2: SGHVS, FQNEAQ. CDR3: CASSLQENTEAFF. In DNA form, the CDR3 reads TGTGCCAGCAGCTTACAGGAGAACACTGAAGCTTTCTTT.

The chain links TRBV6-5 to TRBJ2-7; perhaps TRBD2 as D (6 bases). This CDR3 comprises 14 residues. The germline V gene has CDR1 MNHEY and CDR2 SVGAGI. V shed 4 bases and J shed 1 base, with 11 bases lying between them. The CDR3 is CASSLAVRSYEQYF. In DNA form, the CDR3 reads TGTGCCAGCAGTTTAGCGGTAAGGTCCTACGAGCAGTACTTC.

The V and J genes are TRBV7-9 and TRBJ1-6; a possible D gene is TRBD1 (6 bases). Looked up from germline, CDR1 is SEHNR and CDR2 is FQNEAQ (reference sequence). The CDR3 length is 15 residues. V was clipped by 0 bases and J by 6 bases, with 9 bases between them. The CDR3 loop is CASSLALDSNSPLHF. CDR3 bases: TGTGCCAGCAGCTTAGCGCTGGACAGTAATTCACCCCTCCACTTT.

The chain has TRBV5-4 and TRBJ2-4; weak D call: TRBD1 (6 bases). The germline V gene encodes CDR1 SGHNT and CDR2 YYREEE (reference sequence). The ends were cut back, 4 bases at V and 0 bases at J, with 14 bases in the middle. This CDR3 is built from 16 residues. The CDR3 reads CASSRPGALAKNIQYF. In DNA form, the CDR3 reads TGTGCCAGCAGCCGTCCAGGGGCCCTAGCCAAAAACATTCAGTACTTC.

The V gene is TRBV7-2, the J gene TRBJ1-2; TRBD1 agrees at 8 bases. J lost 6 bases, V lost 5 bases, and 11 bases had no gene match. This CDR3 region has 15 residues. The germline CDR1 and CDR2 sequences are SGHTA and FQGNSA. CDR3 sequence: CASSGRTGWTHGYTF. The CDR3 bases are TGTGCCAGCAGCGGAAGGACAGGGTGGACCCATGGCTACACCTTC.

This chain links TRBV6-4 with TRBJ1-5; TRBD1 matches 7 bases. CDR1 is MRHNA, CDR2 SNTAGT, per germline. This CDR3 spans 17 amino acids. The V gene end was trimmed by 3 bases and the J gene end by 6 bases; junction bases not matched to a gene: 14. The CDR3 region has the DNA TGTGCCAGCAGTGATGGGTGTTCGGAGGGGGCAAGTCAGCCCCAGCATTTT. Its translation is CASSDGCSEGASQPQHF.

Comments on this clone: One end of the junction fails to match germline, which may point to a read error. The J gene is TRBJ2-1, the V gene TRBV5-1; maybe TRBD2 (6 bases). CDR1 SGHRS and CDR2 YFSETQ come from the germline V gene. The CDR3 is made up of 14 amino acids. The chain's CDR3 is CASSLEDYYNGQFF. CDR3 sequence (DNA): TGCGCCAGCAGCTTAGAGGACTACTACAATGGGCAGTTCTTC.

The gene calls are TRBV28 and TRBJ1-2, with TRBD1 matching over 10 bases. Germline V gene sequence: CDR1 MDHEN, CDR2 SYDVKM. The length of the CDR3 is 14 residues. V gave up 8 bases and J gave up 8 bases; unmatched junction bases: 11. The CDR3 DNA sequence: TGTGCCAGCCTTAGACAGGGGGCGAGATCCGGCTACACCTTC. Translated, it gives CASLRQGARSGYTF.

The chain is built from TRBV4-2 and TRBJ2-2; D is unclear. This CDR3 contains 14 residues. Germline lookup yields CDR1 LGHNA and CDR2 YNFKEQ. The V end lost 7 bases, the J end lost 4 bases, and 13 bases lay between the germline ends. CDR3 coding DNA: TGTGCCAGCAACCCGGGTAGTACCACCGGGGAGCTGTTTTTT. This gives the protein CASNPGSTTGELFF.

The V and J genes are TRBV18 and TRBJ1-1, with no clear D. This CDR3 comprises 12 residues. Germline CDR1 KGHSH, CDR2 LQKENI. The V gene lost 5 bases and the J gene lost 1 base, with 5 bases spanning the gap. CDR3 DNA: TGTGCCAGCTCAGCGCAGAACACTGAAGCTTTCTTT. It is translated as CASSAQNTEAFF. Based on the CDR3 plus reference TRBV18 and TRBJ1-1, the full variable domain is NAGVMQNPRHLVRRRGQEARLRCSPMKGHSHVYWYRQLPEEGLKFMVYLQKENIIDESGMPKERFSAEFPKEGPSILRIQQVVRGDSAAYFCASSAQNTEAFFGQGTRLTVV.

Here the CDR3 reads CASSRSRGRYDEAFF. The CDR3 DNA follows: TGTGCCAGCAGTCGATCCAGGGGACGGTATGATGAAGCTTTCTTT. The rearrangement uses TRBV6-5 and TRBJ1-1; the D gene is possibly TRBD1 (6 bases). The CDR3 sequence is 15 residues long. Trimming stripped 5 bases from V and 7 bases from J, with 20 bases between. Germline CDR1 is MNHEY and CDR2 is SVGAGI.

CDR3: CASSSGQGIVDYGYTF. The CDR3 DNA is TGTGCCAGCAGCTCCGGACAGGGGATTGTAGACTATGGCTACACCTTC. V is TRBV7-2 and J is TRBJ1-2, with 9 bases that match TRBD1. The V gene's germline CDR1 is SGHTA and CDR2 FQGNSA. CDR3 length: 16 residues. J gave up 3 bases and V 4 bases, and 9 bases lay outside the gene matches. Full variable domain (outside the CDR3, taken from reference TRBV7-2 and TRBJ1-2): GAGVSQSPSNKVTEKGKDVELRCDPISGHTALYWYRQSLGQGLEFLIYFQGNSAPDKSGLPSDRFSAERTGGSVSTLTIQRTQQEDSAVYLCASSSGQGIVDYGYTFGSGTRLTVV.

Comments on this clone: One end of the junction varies from germline; a read error may be responsible. The chain is built from TRBV7-9 and TRBJ2-7; weak D call: TRBD1 (6 bases). Per the germline V gene, CDR1 is SEHNR and CDR2 is FQNEAQ (reference sequence). The CDR3 has 14 amino acids. CDR3 nucleotide sequence: TGTTCCAGCAGCTTACAGGGTTACGGTAACGAGCAGTACTTC. Amino acid sequence: CSSSLQGYGNEQYF.

About this clone: Other DNA sequences in this sample translate to the same CDR3. This chain uses TRBV6-1 with TRBJ2-7; D may be TRBD1 (5 bases). This CDR3 spans 13 amino acids. Germline CDR1 and CDR2: MNHNS and SASEGT. V shed 7 bases and J shed 2 bases, with 12 bases lying between them. CDR3 bases: TGTGCCAGCATTAAGTGGGGCGCCTACGAGCAGTACTTC. It yields the protein CASIKWGAYEQYF.

This clone occurred once. This sequence joins TRBV19 and TRBJ1-2; D gene unclear. Germline assignment: CDR1 LNHDA and CDR2 SQIVND (reference sequence). The V end lost 7 bases, the J end lost 4 bases, and 16 bases lay between the germline ends. The CDR3 has 14 amino acids. The CDR3 nucleotides are TGTGCCAGTAAAGTTGCAGGCAGCTCCTATGGCTACACCTTC. It specifies CASKVAGSSYGYTF.

The chain has TRBV10-3 and TRBJ1-4, with 7 bases that match TRBD1. The CDR3 sequence is 13 residues long. CDR1 and CDR2 from the germline V gene are ENHRY and SYGVKD. V gave up 6 bases and J gave up 8 bases; unmatched junction bases: 6. CDR3 DNA: TGTGCCATCAGCAGACAGGGCGAGGAAAAACTGTTTTTT. Translating it yields CAISRQGEEKLFF.

The chain joins TRBV11-2 to TRBJ2-5; D ambiguous. The germline CDR1 and CDR2 sequences are SGHAT and FQNNGV. The CDR3 loop spans 14 amino acids. Trimming removed 2 bases at V and 2 bases at J, with 9 bases between. The CDR3 sequence: CASSLQVAQETQYF. CDR3 bases: TGTGCCAGCAGCTTACAGGTTGCTCAAGAGACCCAGTACTTC.

This chain joins TRBV2 and TRBJ2-7, with a tentative D call TRBD2 (5 bases). The CDR3 sequence is 13 residues long. The V gene lost 7 bases and the J gene lost 3 bases, with 13 bases spanning the gap. The V gene's germline CDR1 is SNHLY and CDR2 FYNNEI. CDR3: CASIPADLYEQYF. CDR3 DNA: TGTGCCAGCATCCCAGCGGACCTCTACGAGCAGTACTTC.